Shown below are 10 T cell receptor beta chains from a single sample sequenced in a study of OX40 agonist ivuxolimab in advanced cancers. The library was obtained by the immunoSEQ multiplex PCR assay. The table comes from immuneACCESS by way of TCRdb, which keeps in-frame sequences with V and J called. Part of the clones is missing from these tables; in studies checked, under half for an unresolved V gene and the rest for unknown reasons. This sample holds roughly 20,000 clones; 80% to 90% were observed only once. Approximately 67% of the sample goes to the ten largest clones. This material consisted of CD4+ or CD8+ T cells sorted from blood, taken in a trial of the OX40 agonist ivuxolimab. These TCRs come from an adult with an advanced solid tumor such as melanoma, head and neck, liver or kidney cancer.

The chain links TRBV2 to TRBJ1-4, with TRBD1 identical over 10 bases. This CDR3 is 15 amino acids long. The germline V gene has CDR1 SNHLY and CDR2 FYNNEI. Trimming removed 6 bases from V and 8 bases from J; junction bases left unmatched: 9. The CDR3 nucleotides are TGTGCCAGCAGGGACAGGGGGGGACCCGGGGAAAAACTGTTTTTT. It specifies CASRDRGGPGEKLFF.

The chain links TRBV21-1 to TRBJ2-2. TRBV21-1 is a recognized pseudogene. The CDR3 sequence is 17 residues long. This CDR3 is CASSKQRGPGADGELFF. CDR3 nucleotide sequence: TGTGCCAGCAGCAAACAACGAGGTCCAGGAGCCGACGGGGAGCTGTTTTTT.

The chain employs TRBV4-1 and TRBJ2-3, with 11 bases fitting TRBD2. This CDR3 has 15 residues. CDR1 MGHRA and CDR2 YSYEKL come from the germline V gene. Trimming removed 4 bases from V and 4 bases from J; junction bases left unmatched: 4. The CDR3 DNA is TGCGCCAGCAGCCCTCTGGGACTAGCGGCAGATACGCAGTATTTT. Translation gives CASSPLGLAADTQYF.

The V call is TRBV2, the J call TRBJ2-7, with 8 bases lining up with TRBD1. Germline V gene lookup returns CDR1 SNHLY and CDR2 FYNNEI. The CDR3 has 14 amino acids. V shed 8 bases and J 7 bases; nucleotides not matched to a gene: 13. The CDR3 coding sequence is TGTGCCAGCGTAAAGGGCAGGGGGCTAGAAGAGCAGTACTTC. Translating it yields CASVKGRGLEEQYF.

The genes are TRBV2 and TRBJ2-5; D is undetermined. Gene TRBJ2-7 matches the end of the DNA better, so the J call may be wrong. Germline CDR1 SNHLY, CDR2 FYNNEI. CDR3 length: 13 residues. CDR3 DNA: TGTGCCAGCACCATCAGCGATTCCTACGAGCAGTACTTC. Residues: CASTISDSYEQYF.

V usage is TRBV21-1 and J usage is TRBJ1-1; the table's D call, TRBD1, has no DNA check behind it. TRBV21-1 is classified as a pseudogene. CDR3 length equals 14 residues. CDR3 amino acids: CASSPPQGETEAFF. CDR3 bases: TGTGCCAGCAGCCCCCCGCAGGGGGAGACTGAAGCTTTCTTT.

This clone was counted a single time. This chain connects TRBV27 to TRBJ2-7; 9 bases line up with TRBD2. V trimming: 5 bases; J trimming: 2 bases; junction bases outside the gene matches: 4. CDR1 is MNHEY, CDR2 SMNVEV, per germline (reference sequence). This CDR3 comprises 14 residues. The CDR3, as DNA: TGTGCCAGCAGTCCAGTAGCGGGAGCCTACGAGCAGTACTTC. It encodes CASSPVAGAYEQYF.

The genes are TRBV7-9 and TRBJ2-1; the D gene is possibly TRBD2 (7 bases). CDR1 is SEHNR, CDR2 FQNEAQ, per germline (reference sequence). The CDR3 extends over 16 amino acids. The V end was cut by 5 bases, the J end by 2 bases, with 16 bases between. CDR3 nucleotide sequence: TGTGCCAGCAGCCCCGGCGGCGGGGGCCCCTACAATGAGCAGTTCTTC. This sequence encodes CASSPGGGGPYNEQFF.

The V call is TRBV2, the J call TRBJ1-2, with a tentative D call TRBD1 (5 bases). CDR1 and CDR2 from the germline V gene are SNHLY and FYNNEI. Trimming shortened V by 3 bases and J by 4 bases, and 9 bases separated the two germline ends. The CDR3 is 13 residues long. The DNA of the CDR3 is TGTGCCAGCAGTGACGGGCAGGGCTATGGCTACACCTTC. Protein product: CASSDGQGYGYTF.

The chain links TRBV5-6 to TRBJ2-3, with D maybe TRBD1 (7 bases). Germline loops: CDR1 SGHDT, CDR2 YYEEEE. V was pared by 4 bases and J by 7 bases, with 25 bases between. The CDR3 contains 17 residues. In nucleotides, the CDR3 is TGTGCCAGCAGCGAAGTGGTGGTTGGACAGGAGGGTCATACGCAGTATTTT. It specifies CASSEVVVGQEGHTQYF.